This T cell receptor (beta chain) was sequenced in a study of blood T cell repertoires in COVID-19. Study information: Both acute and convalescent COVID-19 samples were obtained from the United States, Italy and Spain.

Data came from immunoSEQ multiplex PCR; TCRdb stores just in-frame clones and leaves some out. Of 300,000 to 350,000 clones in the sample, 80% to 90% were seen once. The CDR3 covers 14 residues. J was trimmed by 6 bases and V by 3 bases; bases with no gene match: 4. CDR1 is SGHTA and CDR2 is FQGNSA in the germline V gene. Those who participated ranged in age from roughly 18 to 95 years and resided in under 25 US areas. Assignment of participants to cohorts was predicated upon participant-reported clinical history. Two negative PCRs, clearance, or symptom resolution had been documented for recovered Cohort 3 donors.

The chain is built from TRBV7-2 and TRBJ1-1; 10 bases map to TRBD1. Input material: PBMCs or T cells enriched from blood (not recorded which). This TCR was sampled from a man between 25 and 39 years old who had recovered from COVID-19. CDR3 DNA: TGTGCCAGCAGCTTCCACGGGACAGGGGCTGAAGCTTTCTTT. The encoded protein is CASSFHGTGAEAFF.